This record concerns one T cell receptor beta chain sequence. The record originates from a study of blood T cell repertoires in COVID-19. About the research overall: PBMCs, B-cell-depleted T cells, or T cells were the source of the cDNA or gDNA that made up the material.

The ends lost 1 base at V and 8 bases at J; junction bases unmatched: 6. Looked up from germline, CDR1 is SGHTA and CDR2 is FQGNSA. The CDR3 is 15 residues long. Clones were sequenced by immunoSEQ multiplex PCR, and TCRdb holds only the in-frame ones, with some missing. Of some 350,000 clones listed, around 91% are singletons. V gene TRBV7-2 combines with J gene TRBJ2-4; 9 nucleotides agree with TRBD1. Sequencing input: peripheral blood. This clonotype originated in a woman aged 18-29 years who had recovered from COVID-19. CDR3 DNA: TGTGCCAGCAGCTTAGGACACAGGGGGCTTGACATTCAGTACTTC. This gives the protein CASSLGHRGLDIQYF. Filled out from reference TRBV7-2 and TRBJ2-4, the complete variable domain reads GAGVSQSPSNKVTEKGKDVELRCDPISGHTALYWYRQSLGQGLEFLIYFQGNSAPDKSGLPSDRFSAERTGGSVSTLTIQRTQQEDSAVYLCASSLGHRGLDIQYFGAGTRLSVL.